The next 26 T cell receptor beta chains were all read from a single sample in a study of early T cells in non-severe SARS-CoV-2 infection. Each CDR3 protein gets one entry after TCRdb re-called the 5' RACE reads with MiXCR. The sample has about 55,000 distinct CDR3 sequences, under 15% seen once. The sequenced sample was whole blood. Receptors originate from an adult who was a healthcare worker with PCR-confirmed SARS-CoV-2 infection or an uninfected control (not recorded which).

This clonotype was picked up a small number of times. The rearrangement uses TRBV7-6 and TRBJ1-1; D may be TRBD1 (6 bases). V lost 5 bases and J lost 13, with 17 bases in between. The CDR3 sequence is 12 residues long. CDR1 is SGHVS, CDR2 FNYEAQ, per germline. CDR3 bases: TGTGCCAGCAGCAACGGATGGGAGGGGGTTTTCTTT. It yields the protein CASSNGWEGVFF.

This clonotype was seen only a few times. This chain links TRBV7-9 with TRBJ1-1; 7 bases align to TRBD1. V lost 5 bases to trimming and J lost 7 bases; unmatched junction nucleotides: 4. The CDR3 has 12 residues. Looked up from germline, CDR1 is SEHNR and CDR2 is FQNEAQ (reference sequence). The CDR3 sequence: CASSRGTDEAFF. The CDR3 DNA sequence: TGTGCCAGCAGCCGGGGGACAGATGAAGCTTTCTTT.

This clonotype was found a few times. This sequence joins TRBV5-1 and TRBJ2-1, with 13 bases identical to TRBD2. The V segment lost 1 base and the J segment 9 bases; nucleotides outside the gene matches: 4. Germline CDR1 SGHRS, CDR2 YFSETQ. The length of the CDR3 is 15 residues. CDR3 loop: CASSLTSGRGGEQFF. Written as DNA, the CDR3 is TGCGCCAGCAGCTTGACTAGCGGGAGGGGAGGTGAGCAGTTCTTC.

This clonotype was found a few times. V gene TRBV29-1 combines with J gene TRBJ2-1; the D is unclear. V lost 0 bases and J 0 bases, leaving 9 bases between the germline ends. There are 15 residues in the CDR3. The germline V gene encodes CDR1 SQVTM and CDR2 ANQGSEA. In nucleotides, the CDR3 is TGCAGCGTTGAAGAAGGAGAAAACTCCTACAATGAGCAGTTCTTC. Residues: CSVEEGENSYNEQFF.

The gene calls are TRBV5-1 and TRBJ2-1, with TRBD2 identical over 10 bases. The trim removed 2 bases at V and 5 bases at J, leaving 4 bases unmatched. Germline V gives CDR1 SGHRS, CDR2 YFSETQ. CDR3 length equals 15 residues. CDR3 sequence (DNA): TGCGCCAGCAGCTTCAGGACTAGCGGTGACAATGAGCAGTTCTTC. As protein: CASSFRTSGDNEQFF.

V is TRBV6-5 and J is TRBJ2-1; 8 bases map to TRBD1. The trim removed 5 bases at V and 11 bases at J, leaving 11 bases unmatched. Per germline, CDR1 MNHEY and CDR2 SVGAGI. The CDR3 contains 14 residues. The CDR3 DNA is TGTGCCAGCAGTCCGATCTCTCAGGGGGCCCAGCAGTTCTTC. This codes for CASSPISQGAQQFF.

The table lists this clonotype with many counts. V gene TRBV28 combines with J gene TRBJ2-7; D is unresolved. CDR1 and CDR2 (germline): MDHEN, SYDVKM. With 1 base removed from V and 5 bases from J, the gap between germline ends came to 12 bases. The length of the CDR3 is 14 residues. CDR3 sequence reads: CASSLYSSGDEQYF. The CDR3, as DNA: TGTGCCAGCAGTTTATACTCGTCTGGGGACGAGCAGTACTTC.

The V call is TRBV20-1, the J call TRBJ1-1, with a tentative D call TRBD1 (6 bases). CDR1 and CDR2 from the germline V gene are DFQATT and SNEGSKA (reference sequence). V lost 3 bases to trimming and J lost 5 bases, with 13 bases between them. The length of the CDR3 is 13 residues. The CDR3 region has the DNA TGCAGTGCTAGGGGGGCGCTCACTACTGAAGCTTTCTTT. Residues: CSARGALTTEAFF.

V gene TRBV20-1 combines with J gene TRBJ2-7; TRBD1 matches 7 bases. Germline assignment: CDR1 DFQATT and CDR2 SNEGSKA (reference sequence). The CDR3 is 15 residues long. V was clipped by 5 bases and J by 4 bases; unmatched bases: 14. Written as DNA, the CDR3 is TGCAGTGCTCCGCAATTTAAACAGGGGTATTACGAGCAGTACTTC. Protein sequence: CSAPQFKQGYYEQYF.

This clonotype was seen a handful of times. The chain carries TRBV28 and TRBJ1-1; no clear D gene. CDR3 length: 12 amino acids. Germline V CDR1 and CDR2: MDHEN, SYDVKM. V shed 5 bases and J shed 6 bases, with 10 bases lying between them. In DNA form, the CDR3 reads TGTGCCAGCAGTCTGGAGATGTCTGAAGCTTTCTTT. It yields the protein CASSLEMSEAFF.

This clonotype came up many times. The chain links TRBV28 to TRBJ1-3, with 11 bases lining up with TRBD1. The CDR3 is 15 residues long. The germline V gene encodes CDR1 MDHEN and CDR2 SYDVKM. Trimming removed 3 bases from V and 10 bases from J; junction bases left unmatched: 8. DNA of the CDR3: TGTGCCAGCAGTTTGGACCTCGGACAGGGGGCGACCATATATTTT. Encoded protein: CASSLDLGQGATIYF.

The chain employs TRBV27 and TRBJ2-3; 7 nucleotides match TRBD2. The CDR3 consists of 15 residues. V gave up 2 bases and J gave up 5 bases; unmatched junction bases: 7. From germline, CDR1 is MNHEY and CDR2 SMNVEV (reference sequence). The CDR3, as DNA: TGTGCCAGCAGTTTAGAGGGAGGCGGGGGAGATACGCAGTATTTT. As protein: CASSLEGGGGDTQYF.

This clonotype was recorded many times. The J gene is TRBJ1-1, the V gene TRBV20-1, with D unclear. Germline CDR1 DFQATT, CDR2 SNEGSKA (reference sequence). V shed 3 bases and J shed 0 bases, with 11 bases lying between them. There are 14 residues in the CDR3. This chain's CDR3 is CSARGSSLNTEAFF. The DNA of the CDR3 is TGCAGTGCTAGGGGGAGTTCTCTGAACACTGAAGCTTTCTTT.

This clonotype was seen more than once but under ten times. The genes are TRBV14 and TRBJ2-5; the D is unclear. With 1 base removed from V and 1 base from J, the gap between germline ends came to 22 bases. CDR1 is SGHDN and CDR2 is FVKESK in the germline V gene. The CDR3 consists of 19 residues. The CDR3 sequence is CASSQVSGDHPLAQETQYF. The CDR3 nucleotides are TGTGCCAGCAGCCAAGTGTCAGGTGATCACCCTCTGGCCCAAGAGACCCAGTACTTC. Supplemented by reference TRBV14 and TRBJ2-5, the full variable domain reads EAGVTQFPSHSVIEKGQTVTLRCDPISGHDNLYWYRRVMGKEIKFLLHFVKESKQDESGMPNNRFLAERTGGTYSTLKVQPAELEDSGVYFCASSQVSGDHPLAQETQYFGPGTRLLVL.

V gene TRBV10-3 combines with J gene TRBJ1-1, with unresolved D. V lost 0 bases and J lost 0, with 11 bases in between. The CDR3 loop spans 16 amino acids. In germline, CDR1 is ENHRY, CDR2 SYGVKD. The CDR3 sequence: CAISESQSAMNTEAFF. For the CDR3, the DNA is TGTGCCATCAGTGAGTCGCAGTCAGCCATGAACACTGAAGCTTTCTTT.

There are a few counts of this clonotype. This chain uses TRBV28 with TRBJ2-1; 10 nucleotides align to TRBD2. Germline V gives CDR1 MDHEN, CDR2 SYDVKM. After removal of 8 bases from V and 5 bases from J, the junction contained 9 bases not matched to a gene. The CDR3 covers 15 residues. The CDR3 bases are TGTGCCAGCCGTGGGGGGACTAGCGTCCACAATGAGCAGTTCTTC. This encodes CASRGGTSVHNEQFF.

The gene calls are TRBV28 and TRBJ2-4, with 8 bases lining up with TRBD2. The CDR3 loop spans 13 amino acids. CDR1 is MDHEN and CDR2 is SYDVKM in the germline V gene. J gave up 6 bases and V 2 bases, and 0 bases lay outside the gene matches. In DNA, the CDR3 is TGTGCCAGCAGTTTACGGGGGGGAAACATTCAGTACTTC. Its translation is CASSLRGGNIQYF.

The V gene is TRBV28, the J gene TRBJ1-2; TRBD1 is a possible D gene (5 bases). Germline V gives CDR1 MDHEN, CDR2 SYDVKM. V was shortened by 6 bases and J by 4 bases, with 15 bases between the two germline ends. The CDR3 spans 14 residues. CDR3 coding DNA: TGTGCCAGCAGGCCCGGGGGGGTGCTCTATGGCTACACCTTC. Residues: CASRPGGVLYGYTF.

This clonotype has at least ten counts. The chain links TRBV5-1 to TRBJ2-1; 11 nucleotides agree with TRBD2. Looked up from germline, CDR1 is SGHRS and CDR2 is YFSETQ. The ends lost 3 bases at V and 9 bases at J; junction bases unmatched: 11. This CDR3 contains 16 residues. CDR3 sequence (DNA): TGCGCCAGCAGCTATATCGTAGCGGGAGGGCCTCCTGAGCAGTTCTTC. It yields the protein CASSYIVAGGPPEQFF.

The chain has TRBV20-1 and TRBJ2-3; no definite D call. The CDR3 loop spans 14 amino acids. V lost 4 bases, J lost 0 bases, and 11 bases lay in between. Germline V gene sequence: CDR1 DFQATT, CDR2 SNEGSKA (reference sequence). The CDR3, as DNA: TGCAGTGCTATGAGGCTACTTAGCACAGATACGCAGTATTTT. This gives the protein CSAMRLLSTDTQYF.

This clonotype occurred a few times. This rearrangement joins TRBV5-5 to TRBJ2-7, with a weak D call TRBD2 (5 bases). CDR3 length equals 14 residues. CDR1 is SGHKS, CDR2 YYEKEE, per germline (reference sequence). Trimming removed 0 bases from V and 2 bases from J, with 9 bases in between. CDR3 in amino acids: CASSLGGLPYEQYF. The CDR3 DNA is TGTGCCAGCAGCTTGGGAGGGCTACCCTACGAGCAGTACTTC.

This clonotype was detected only a few times. The V gene is TRBV29-1, the J gene TRBJ2-2; D unresolved. The germline V and J ends were trimmed by 6 bases and 5 bases, with 10 bases remaining between them. CDR1 and CDR2 (germline): SQVTM, ANQGSEA. The CDR3 is 12 amino acids. CDR3 DNA sequence: TGCAGCGTCTTCCTCGGAACCGGGGAGCTGTTTTTT. This sequence encodes CSVFLGTGELFF.

The genes are TRBV3-1 and TRBJ2-7; D remains unclear. With 3 bases removed from V and 4 bases from J, the gap between germline ends came to 13 bases. The germline gives CDR1 LGHDT, CDR2 YNNKEL (reference sequence). The CDR3 is 14 residues long. The CDR3 DNA follows: TGTGCCAGCAGCCATAGTAAGGGATGGTACGAGCAGTACTTC. Translated, it gives CASSHSKGWYEQYF.

This clonotype was found a few times. The CDR3 spells CSVSRGPYEQYF. In nucleotides, the CDR3 is TGCAGCGTCAGTCGGGGGCCCTACGAGCAGTACTTC. The chain combines TRBV29-1 with TRBJ2-7; D possibly uses TRBD1 or TRBD2 (6 bases each). The CDR3 has 12 amino acids. CDR1 and CDR2 (germline): SQVTM, ANQGSEA. Trimming pared 6 bases from V and 2 bases from J, leaving 11 bases between.

This clonotype was seen at least ten times. The chain carries TRBV7-2 and TRBJ2-1; D is perhaps TRBD1 or TRBD2 (5 bases each). V was cut by 3 bases and J by 6 bases, with 15 bases left in between. From germline, CDR1 is SGHTA and CDR2 FQGNSA. The CDR3 contains 15 residues. CDR3 coding DNA: TGTGCCAGCAGCTTCCGAGGGACCGATCTCAATGAGCAGTTCTTC. This codes for CASSFRGTDLNEQFF. The full variable domain, in which reference TRBV7-2 and TRBJ2-1 provide the parts outside the CDR3, is GAGVSQSPSNKVTEKGKDVELRCDPISGHTALYWYRQSLGQGLEFLIYFQGNSAPDKSGLPSDRFSAERTGGSVSTLTIQRTQQEDSAVYLCASSFRGTDLNEQFFGPGTRLTVL.

This clonotype occurred many times. The V call is TRBV29-1, the J call TRBJ2-3; the D call may be TRBD1 or TRBD2 (7 bases each). The CDR3 has 15 residues. Trimming stripped 1 base from V and 7 bases from J, with 18 bases between. The V gene's germline CDR1 is SQVTM and CDR2 ANQGSEA. The CDR3, as DNA: TGCAGCGTTGAAGTGGGGGAGGGGGCCTTAAATACGCAGTATTTT. This gives the protein CSVEVGEGALNTQYF.